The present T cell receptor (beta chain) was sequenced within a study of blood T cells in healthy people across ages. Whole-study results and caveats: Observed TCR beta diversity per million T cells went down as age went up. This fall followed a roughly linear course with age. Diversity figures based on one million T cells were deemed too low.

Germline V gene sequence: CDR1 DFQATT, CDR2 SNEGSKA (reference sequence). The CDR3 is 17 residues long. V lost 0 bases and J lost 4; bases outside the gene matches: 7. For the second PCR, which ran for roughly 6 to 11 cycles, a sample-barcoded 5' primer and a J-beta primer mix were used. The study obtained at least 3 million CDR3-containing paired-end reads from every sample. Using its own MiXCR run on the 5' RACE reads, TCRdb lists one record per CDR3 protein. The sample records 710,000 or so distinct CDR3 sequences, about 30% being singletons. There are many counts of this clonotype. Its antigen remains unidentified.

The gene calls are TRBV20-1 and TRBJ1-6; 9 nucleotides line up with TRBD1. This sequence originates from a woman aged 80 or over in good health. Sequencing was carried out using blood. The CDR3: CSARDPRQGGYNSPLHF. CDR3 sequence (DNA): TGCAGTGCTAGAGACCCGCGACAGGGGGGATATAATTCACCCCTCCACTTT.